This TCR beta chain was sequenced in a study of metastatic and nonmetastatic thyroid tumors. Study details: The study looked at repertoires side by side in blood and in tumor or nodule tissue from malignant and benign thyroid patients.

Germline CDR1 SGHTA, CDR2 FQGTGA. CDR3 length: 15 residues. All patients were untreated before thyroid surgery. The study's findings and limits: Within blood and tumor, benign nodules reportedly had significantly lower TCR beta diversity than malignant thyroid tumors did.

Study processing details: Using the CDR3 differences seen across clinicopathological groups, the authors built a distant-metastasis classifier for papillary thyroid cancer, which was meant to discriminate distant-metastatic patients. From the PCR reads, TCRdb re-called clones with MiXCR. The V and J calls and clone size come from TCRdb's table, not from the authors' own analysis. The sample yields tens of thousands of clones, approximately 22% seen once. Worth noting for this clone: Its antigen is unknown. Compared with germline, one end of the junction differs, possibly owing to a read error.

J is TRBJ1-1 and V is TRBV7-3; 7 nucleotides match TRBD1. This sequence originates from a female donor with papillary thyroid cancer or a benign thyroid nodule (not recorded which). Some clones in this sample may be carry-over from other donors' samples. Sequencing was carried out using adjacent normal tissue. The CDR3 here is CASSRGQVSNTEAFF. DNA of the CDR3: TGTGCCAGCAGCCGAGGACAGGTTTCCAACACTGAAGCTTTTTTT.